These T cell receptor beta chains were read from a single sample in a study of regulatory T cells in long-lasting Graves disease. TCRdb processed the multiplex PCR reads anew with MiXCR; each CDR3 protein has one entry. Here the sample spans some 370,000 distinct CDR3 sequences, more than 20% being singletons. The sample here was peripheral blood mononuclear cells (PBMCs), taken when the disease was refractory, from a patient treated with antithyroid drugs. Source of these receptors: a woman aged 40 to 50 with Graves disease. The CDR3 runs from the conserved cysteine through the conserved F or W. The D gene is left open where the match is weak. Size is stated for part of the rows, as once, few or many counts, or as a class when the clone is expanded.

TRBD2 | TRBJ2-2 | many | TRBV20-1 | TGCAGTGCTAGAGAGCTAGCGGGAGACACCGGGGAGCTGTTTTTT | CSARELAGDTGELFF
- | TRBJ2-2 | - | TRBV6-1 | TGTGCCAGCAGTGTACAGGCAGGGGTCACCGGGGAGCTGTTTTTT | CASSVQAGVTGELFF
- | TRBJ1-1 | few | TRBV19 | TGTGCCAGTAGTATTGACAGACCGAACACTGAAGCTTTCTTT | CASSIDRPNTEAFF
- | TRBJ1-3 | - | TRBV7-4 | TGTGCCAGCAGCCAAAGGGCAGGTCTCTCTGGAAACACCATATATTTT | CASSQRAGLSGNTIYF
- | TRBJ2-6 | many | TRBV28 | TGTGCCAGCATTAAGACAAGCTCTGGGGCCAACGTCCTGACTTTC | CASIKTSSGANVLTF
- | TRBJ2-5 | many | TRBV6-5 | TGTGCCAGCAGTTACCGGCTGTACCAAGAGACCCAGTACTTC | CASSYRLYQETQYF
TRBD2 | TRBJ2-5 | many | TRBV6-9 | TGTGCCAGCAGTTACGGGAGGGCAGGAGAGACCCAGTACTTC | CASSYGRAGETQYF
- | TRBJ1-1 | many | TRBV5-1 | TGCGCCAGCAGCTTGAAGATGAGGGCAGAAGCTTTCTTT | CASSLKMRAEAFF
TRBD2 | TRBJ2-7 | many | TRBV30 | TGTGCCTGGAGTGTACAGAGCGGGAAGCAGTACTTC | CAWSVQSGKQYF
- | TRBJ2-2 | many | TRBV12-3/TRBV12-4 | TGTGCCAGCAGTTATTTAACCACCCCCGGCGGGGAGCTGTTTTTT | CASSYLTTPGGELFF
TRBD1 | TRBJ2-5 | many | TRBV20-1 | TGCAGTGCAGCCCCCGGGACAGCCCAAGAGACCCAGTACTTC | CSAAPGTAQETQYF
- | TRBJ2-7 | few | TRBV7-9 | - | CASSFWPRTSGRWSSYEQYF
- | TRBJ2-7 | many | TRBV2 | TGTGCCAGCAGGATGACACGGGCACTCTACGAGCAGTACTTC | CASRMTRALYEQYF
- | TRBJ2-5 | many | TRBV7-2 | TGTGCCAGCAGCTCAACACGACAGGGAGGAGAGACCCAGTACTTC | CASSSTRQGGETQYF
TRBD2 | TRBJ2-3 | - | TRBV2 | TGTGCCAGCAGCTTAACTGGTCGAGAAGCGGGAGGCCCTTATACGCAGTATTTT | CASSLTGREAGGPYTQYF
TRBD1 | TRBJ1-4 | - | TRBV9 | TGTGCCAGCAGCGTAGCGACAGGGAGCGGTGAAAAACTGTTTTTT | CASSVATGSGEKLFF
- | TRBJ2-7 | few | TRBV14 | TGTGCCAGCAGCCAGGTCGGCGGTAAGAGCTCCTACGAGCAGTACTTC | CASSQVGGKSSYEQYF
TRBD1 | TRBJ2-5 | many | TRBV28 | TGTGCCAGCAGTATGGGACAGGGGGAGCGAGAGACCCAGTACTTC | CASSMGQGERETQYF
- | TRBJ2-3 | - | TRBV20-1 | TGCAGTGCTGGTCCCACAGATACGCAGTATTTT | CSAGPTDTQYF
- | TRBJ1-6 | few | TRBV6-1 | TGTGCCAGCAGTGCCGTGGGAGGGACCGACAGGCATAATTCACCCCTCCACTTT | CASSAVGGTDRHNSPLHF
- | TRBJ2-7 | - | TRBV2 | TGTGCCAGCAGTGATCCAACGTTCAGCTCCTACGAGCAGTACTTC | CASSDPTFSSYEQYF
- | TRBJ2-7 | - | TRBV20-1 | TGCAGTGGGGAGATGGGGAGCTCCTACGAGCAGTACTTC | CSGEMGSSYEQYF
TRBD1 | TRBJ1-1 | many | TRBV7-8 | TGTGCCAGCAGCCCGCCACAGGGGGCGAACACTGAAGCTTTCTTT | CASSPPQGANTEAFF
- | TRBJ2-1 | - | TRBV12-5 | TGTGCTAGTGGTTTGAACGACGTACGCCAGTTCTTC | CASGLNDVRQFF
- | TRBJ1-1 | few | TRBV7-8 | TGTGCCAGCAGCTTAGTGGGTTGGCTGGGACACAGGAACACTGAAGCTTTCTTT | CASSLVGWLGHRNTEAFF
- | TRBJ2-7 | - | TRBV3-1 | TGTGCCAGCAGCCAGCCCGGGACTCTCCAATACGAGCAGTACTTC | CASSQPGTLQYEQYF
- | TRBJ1-1 | - | TRBV6-5 | TGTGCCAGCAGTTCCCCTTCGGTTAGGACAGAAGCTTTCTTT | CASSSPSVRTEAFF
- | TRBJ2-6 | few | TRBV6-2/TRBV6-3 | TGTGCCAGCAGTTACTGGACAGATTCTTCCTCTGGGGCCAACGTCCTGACTTTC | CASSYWTDSSSGANVLTF
TRBD1 | TRBJ1-1 | few | TRBV5-6 | TGTGCCAGCAGCTACGGACAGGGTCCTGAAGCTTTCTTT | CASSYGQGPEAFF